This TCR beta chain was captured in a study of blood T cell repertoires in COVID-19. Overall study: PBMCs, B-cell-depleted T cells, or T cells were the source of the cDNA or gDNA that made up the material.

Original methodology: Quantification of nucleated cells was approximated via reference gene primer amplification. Measured with immunoSEQ multiplex PCR; TCRdb has only the in-frame clones, and not every one. Clonal size and the V and J genes are those of that table, whereas D and trimming came from the DNA. Of 200,000 to 250,000 clones in the sample, under 95% were seen once. This TCR was sampled from a man aged 30 to 45 with acute or convalescent COVID-19. Sequenced material: peripheral blood.

CDR3 sequence reads: CASSTNPGQGNTEAFF. In nucleotides, the CDR3 is TGTGCCAGCAGCACAAATCCGGGACAGGGGAACACTGAAGCTTTCTTT. The chain has TRBV27 and TRBJ1-1; 9 nucleotides line up with TRBD1. In germline, CDR1 is MNHEY, CDR2 SMNVEV (reference sequence). CDR3 length: 16 residues. The junction had 9 bases not matched to a gene; V was cut back by 6 bases and J by 1 base.